The clone carrying this T cell receptor beta chain came up once. This sample was included in a study of shared clonotypes between healthy human individuals. Germline V gives CDR1 DFQATT, CDR2 SNEGSKA (reference sequence). The germline V and J ends were trimmed by 4 bases and 7 bases, with 8 bases remaining between them. The CDR3 covers 10 residues. Unsorted PBMC DNA underwent sequencing on ten immunoSEQ deep assay plates. Sequenced by immunoSEQ multiplex PCR; TCRdb stores in-frame clones only, minus some. The table records 550,000 to 600,000 clones, around 81% of them present only once. The sequenced sample consisted of PBMCs. The chain carries TRBV20-1 and TRBJ2-7; the D is unclear. This TCR came from a woman in her thirties or forties in good health. Some clones in this sample may be carry-over from other donors' samples. CDR3 DNA sequence: TGCAGTGCTAAGTACGTAGAGCAGTACTTC. This encodes CSAKYVEQYF.